This entry lists 17 T cell receptor beta chains sequenced from one sample in a study of regulatory T cells in long-lasting Graves disease. Construction of the TCR beta libraries employed iRepertoire HTBI primers in conjunction with Arm-PCR of CDR3 regions. TCRdb re-analysed the multiplex PCR reads in MiXCR, keeping a single row per CDR3 protein. The sample lists 500,000 or so distinct CDR3 sequences, 14% occurring once. This sample's time point: newly diagnosed GD, antithyroid drugs for less than 3 months. PBMC-derived RNA was used for the TCR library. The same data also went into a second study, on T cells in Graves' hyperthyroidism and ophthalmopathy.

This specimen consisted of peripheral blood mononuclear cells (PBMCs), obtained at new diagnosis, from a patient treated with antithyroid drugs. The receptors were gathered from a woman between 50 and 59 years old with Graves disease.

A few counts support this clonotype. In DNA, the CDR3 is TGTGCCAGTCCCCGGGACATCTCCTACAATGAGCAGTTCTTC. Translation gives CASPRDISYNEQFF. The chain couples TRBV12-3 or TRBV12-4 to TRBJ2-1; possible D gene TRBD1, 6 bases. CDR3 length equals 14 residues. V was pared by 9 bases and J by 0 bases, with 12 bases between.

Remarks on this clonotype: Here the CDR3 omits its conserved ending phenylalanine or tryptophan, so a read error is the likely source. No DNA is shown, since the ends of the CDR3 on it are uncertain; the CDR3 is the one TCRdb lists. Here the CDR3 reads CASSRAGLSINTS. The V gene is TRBV28, the J gene TRBJ1-2. The CDR3 extends over 13 residues, inclusive of both ends. Germline V CDR1 and CDR2: MDHEN, SYDVKM.

This sequence joins TRBV3-1 and TRBJ2-3; D ambiguous. Trimming removed 1 base at V and 11 bases at J, with 7 bases between. This CDR3 comprises 11 residues. Germline V gene lookup returns CDR1 LGHDT and CDR2 YNNKEL (reference sequence). CDR3: CASSQGLVQYF. CDR3 DNA: TGTGCCAGCAGCCAAGGTCTGGTGCAGTATTTT.

Concerning this clonotype: The final CDR3 position lacks the conserved phenylalanine or tryptophan, pointing to a likely read error. The chain combines TRBV5-1 with TRBJ2-3, with D possibly matching TRBD2 (6 bases). V lost 0 bases and J 2 bases, leaving 13 bases between the germline ends. Germline V lookup: CDR1 SGHRS, CDR2 YFSETQ. The CDR3 is made up of 16 amino acids. CDR3 sequence (DNA): TGCGCCAGCAGCTTGGTGGCTAGCGAATACACAGATACGCAGTATTGT. It specifies CASSLVASEYTDTQYC.

This clonotype appeared a few times. This chain uses TRBV27 with TRBJ2-1; D is perhaps TRBD1 (6 bases). Trimming shortened V by 6 bases and J by 14 bases, and 17 bases separated the two germline ends. The CDR3 consists of 12 residues. Per the germline V gene, CDR1 is MNHEY and CDR2 is SMNVEV (reference sequence). CDR3 loop: CASRPGIGGEFF. CDR3 nucleotides: TGTGCCAGCAGACCGGGGATAGGGGGAGAGTTCTTC.

This clonotype appeared many times. One end of the junction varies from germline; a read error may be responsible. V usage is TRBV5-1 and J usage is TRBJ2-7, with 10 bases identical to TRBD2. Germline loops: CDR1 SGHRS, CDR2 YFSETQ. This CDR3 has 15 residues. In DNA, the CDR3 is TGTGCCAGCAGCTTATCCCCTAGCGGGAGCTACGAGCAGTACTTC. It encodes CASSLSPSGSYEQYF. The complete variable domain, with remaining parts taken from reference TRBV5-1 and TRBJ2-7, reads KAGVTQTPRYLIKTRGQQVTLSCSPISGHRSVSWYQQTPGQGLQFLFEYFSETQRNKGNFPGRFSGRQFSNSRSEMNVSTLELGDSALYLCASSLSPSGSYEQYFGPGTRLTVT.

The table lists this clonotype with a few counts. The genes are TRBV5-1 and TRBJ2-3, with TRBD1 matching 7 bases. From germline, CDR1 is SGHRS and CDR2 YFSETQ. The CDR3 runs to 14 residues. With 7 bases clipped from V and 5 bases from J, the junction kept 10 bases outside the gene matches. Here the CDR3 DNA reads TGCGCCAGCGCGACAGGGAGTATCAAAGATACGCAGTATTTT. The encoded protein is CASATGSIKDTQYF.

This clonotype was picked up many times. The chain has TRBV27 and TRBJ2-1; D possibly matches TRBD1 or TRBD2 (6 bases each). From germline, CDR1 is MNHEY and CDR2 SMNVEV (reference sequence). There are 11 residues in the CDR3. V was clipped by 6 bases and J by 8 bases, with 8 bases between them. CDR3: CASSGGHEQFF. The CDR3 bases are TGTGCCAGCAGCGGGGGCCATGAGCAGTTCTTC.

This clonotype showed up many times. The V gene is TRBV18, the J gene TRBJ2-7, with 7 bases matching TRBD2. V gave up 2 bases and J gave up 2 bases; unmatched junction bases: 9. Germline values: CDR1 KGHSH, CDR2 LQKENI. The CDR3 is 16 residues long. The CDR3 DNA reads as TGTGCCAGCTCACCATCGAATCTAGCGGAAACCTACGAGCAGTACTTC. Its protein product is CASSPSNLAETYEQYF.

This clonotype was detected ten times or more. CDR3 in amino acids: CASSRTGGDNTGELFF. CDR3 nucleotide sequence: TGTGCCAGCAGCCGAACCGGGGGCGACAACACCGGGGAGCTGTTTTTT. This chain links TRBV7-3 with TRBJ2-2; the D gene could be TRBD1 or TRBD2 (6 bases each). The CDR3 totals 16 residues. Germline V gene sequence: CDR1 SGHTA, CDR2 FQGTGA. With 5 bases removed from V and 2 bases from J, the gap between germline ends came to 15 bases.

Many counts were recorded for this clonotype. This chain uses TRBV20-1 with TRBJ2-7; 8 bases fit TRBD2. The germline V gene encodes CDR1 DFQATT and CDR2 SNEGSKA (reference sequence). The trim removed 4 bases at V and 3 bases at J, leaving 8 bases unmatched. The CDR3 extends over 14 amino acids. The CDR3 protein is CSATPAGAHYEQYF. The CDR3 coding sequence is TGCAGTGCTACCCCAGCGGGAGCCCACTACGAGCAGTACTTC.

This clonotype was seen many times. CDR3 DNA sequence: TGTGCCAGCAGCACCAGACAGGGCCGAAATGAAAAACTGTTTTTT. Residues: CASSTRQGRNEKLFF. The chain couples TRBV11-2 to TRBJ1-4, with 7 bases matching TRBD1. The CDR3 runs 15 residues. Unmatched junction bases numbered 8, after V lost 5 bases and J lost 5 bases. The germline V gene encodes CDR1 SGHAT and CDR2 FQNNGV. The full variable domain, in which reference TRBV11-2 and TRBJ1-4 provide the parts outside the CDR3, is EAGVAQSPRYKIIEKRQSVAFWCNPISGHATLYWYQQILGQGPKLLIQFQNNGVVDDSQLPKDRFSAERLKGVDSTLKIQPAKLEDSAVYLCASSTRQGRNEKLFFGSGTQLSVL.

This clonotype was recorded at least ten times. The chain couples TRBV7-9 to TRBJ2-3; D is possibly TRBD2 (6 bases). Germline V gene lookup returns CDR1 SEHNR and CDR2 FQNEAQ (reference sequence). CDR3 length equals 14 residues. V lost 5 bases and J 2 bases, leaving 11 bases between the germline ends. The CDR3 DNA sequence: TGTGCCAGCAGCGTTCGGGACTTCACAGATACGCAGTATTTT. Protein: CASSVRDFTDTQYF.

In the case of this clonotype: This may arise from a read error, as a much more abundant clone is one base away. The rearrangement links TRBV11-2 to TRBJ1-5; D not resolved. This CDR3 is built from 15 residues. V was cut by 0 bases and J by 5 bases, with 11 bases left in between. Germline assignment: CDR1 SGHAT and CDR2 FQNNGV. The CDR3 here is CASSLDLSGDQPQHF. The CDR3 nucleotides are TGTGCCAGCAGCTTAGACCTGTCTGGCGATCAGCCCCAGCATTTT.

This clonotype was seen a handful of times. CDR3 residues: CSVLDRGSNYGYTF. The CDR3 region has the DNA TGCAGCGTTCTCGACAGGGGCTCTAACTATGGCTACACCTTC. This chain joins TRBV29-1 and TRBJ1-2, with 8 bases fitting TRBD1. CDR3 length equals 14 residues. Per the germline V gene, CDR1 is SQVTM and CDR2 is ANQGSEA. The trim removed 5 bases at V and 0 bases at J, leaving 5 bases unmatched.

The chain employs TRBV5-1 and TRBJ2-5; no definite D call. V was shortened by 0 bases and J by 5 bases, with 5 bases between the two germline ends. Germline lookup yields CDR1 SGHRS and CDR2 YFSETQ. The CDR3 has 12 amino acids. The CDR3 spells CASSLDLETQYF. CDR3 in DNA: TGCGCCAGCAGCTTGGACTTGGAGACCCAGTACTTC.

This clonotype was found a few times. The chain has TRBV14 and TRBJ2-7, with 9 nucleotides matching TRBD2. CDR3 length equals 17 residues. CDR1 is SGHDN and CDR2 is FVKESK in the germline V gene. Unmatched junction bases numbered 14, after V lost 4 bases and J lost 4 bases. The CDR3 nucleotides read TGTGCCAGCAGCCGGGTGGCTAGCGGGATGGTCGGATACGAGCAGTACTTC. Translated, it gives CASSRVASGMVGYEQYF.